One and the same sample provided the 17 T cell receptor beta chains below, sequenced in a study of beta chain features in type 1 diabetes (dated by TCRdb to the late 2010s). Points the paper makes about the study in general: A moderate but significant shortening of TCRB CDR3 length was observed in type 1 diabetes patients in all four CD4+ subsets.

Library construction relied on the immunoSEQ multiplex PCR assay. The entire amount of isolated RNA was reverse transcribed using the High Capacity cDNA Reverse Transcription Kit, so the sequenced TCRB transcripts were expressed ones. Sourced from immuneACCESS, this table was stored by TCRdb with only in-frame sequences that have V and J called. A share of the clones is absent; for the studies checked, an unresolved V gene accounts for under half, and the remainder has no known explanation. The sample yields hundreds of thousands of clones; under 13% were counted once. Clones ranked in the top ten supply roughly 0.017% of the sample. No antigens are known for them. Sequencing was done on a sample of naive CD4+ T cells from blood. Taken with the paper, the label for cell subset or site translates to: true naive CD4+ T cells. The receptors were gathered from a man aged 25 to 40 with type 1 diabetes.

The gene calls are TRBV5-6 and TRBJ2-2, with D possibly being TRBD1 (6 bases). Between the trimmed V and J ends, which lost 0 bases and 6 bases, there was a span of 12 bases. The CDR3 has 15 residues. Germline V gives CDR1 SGHDT, CDR2 YYEEEE. The CDR3 sequence: CASSLGQVSAGELFF. DNA for the CDR3: TGTGCCAGCAGCTTGGGACAGGTCTCCGCCGGGGAGCTGTTTTTT.

This clone was detected a few times. The rearrangement joins TRBV4-2 to TRBJ1-6; TRBD1 matches at 8 bases. Per the germline V gene, CDR1 is LGHNA and CDR2 is YNFKEQ. V lost 1 base to trimming and J lost 10 bases; unmatched junction nucleotides: 9. The CDR3 sequence is 16 residues long. The CDR3 here is CASSQGQDRELSPLHF. The CDR3 DNA follows: TGTGCCAGCAGCCAAGGCCAGGACAGGGAGCTATCACCCCTCCACTTT.

This clone was recorded a few times. The V call is TRBV11-2, the J call TRBJ2-5, with D hard to call. CDR1 is SGHAT and CDR2 is FQNNGV in the germline V gene. The CDR3 runs to 13 residues. V lost 3 bases, J lost 0 bases, and 5 bases lay in between. The CDR3 nucleotides are TGTGCCAGCAGCTTTGGAGACCAAGAGACCCAGTACTTC. Protein product: CASSFGDQETQYF.

The chain recombines TRBV18 with TRBJ2-1; tentative D call: TRBD2 (6 bases). Germline V lookup: CDR1 KGHSH, CDR2 LQKENI. Trimming left V 3 bases short and J 2 bases short, with 8 bases between. The CDR3 is made up of 14 amino acids. As DNA, the CDR3 is TGTGCCAGCTCACCCGGGAGCCCCTACAATGAGCAGTTCTTC. As protein: CASSPGSPYNEQFF.

V gene TRBV2 combines with J gene TRBJ2-3; 14 bases fit TRBD2. Germline trimming cut 7 bases from V and 1 base from J; bases unmatched to any gene: 7. Germline V gene data show CDR1 as SNHLY and CDR2 as FYNNEI. The CDR3 sequence is 17 residues long. DNA for the CDR3: TGTGCCAGCACCGGGACTAGCGGGGGTCGGGGCACAGATACGCAGTATTTT. It is translated as CASTGTSGGRGTDTQYF.

This clone was recorded a few times. CDR3 coding DNA: TGTGCCAGCAGCCAAGCTCGCGGGGGGTTCACAGATACGCAGTATTTT. As protein: CASSQARGGFTDTQYF. The chain recombines TRBV14 with TRBJ2-3, with 8 bases matching TRBD2. The V segment lost 1 base and the J segment 2 bases; nucleotides outside the gene matches: 5. CDR1 and CDR2 (germline): SGHDN, FVKESK. CDR3 length equals 16 residues.

This clone was observed a few times. V and J are TRBV11-2 and TRBJ2-3; D gene ambiguous. Germline values: CDR1 SGHAT, CDR2 FQNNGV. The CDR3 has 15 amino acids. The germline V and J ends were trimmed by 2 bases and 2 bases, with 11 bases remaining between them. The CDR3 here is CASSLRGVATDTQYF. The CDR3 coding sequence is TGTGCCAGCAGCTTAAGAGGTGTCGCCACAGATACGCAGTATTTT.

A few counts support this clone. The chain joins TRBV7-2 to TRBJ2-7; D possibly corresponds to TRBD2 (5 bases). Between the trimmed V and J ends, which lost 5 bases and 3 bases, there was a span of 17 bases. The CDR3 is 15 residues long. CDR1 SGHTA and CDR2 FQGNSA come from the germline V gene. The CDR3 DNA is TGTGCCAGCAGCCTCGGGATCACAAGCCTCTACGAGCAGTACTTC. Translated, it gives CASSLGITSLYEQYF.

This sequence joins TRBV2 and TRBJ2-4, with no clear D. The CDR3 spans 14 residues. V lost 2 bases, J lost 3 bases, and 8 bases lay in between. Germline values: CDR1 SNHLY, CDR2 FYNNEI. The CDR3 nucleotides read TGTGCCAGCAGTGAACAGGTTGTCAAAAACATTCAGTACTTC. Amino acids: CASSEQVVKNIQYF. The full variable domain, its missing parts supplied by reference TRBV2 and TRBJ2-4, is EPEVTQTPSHQVTQMGQEVILRCVPISNHLYFYWYRQILGQKVEFLVSFYNNEISEKSEIFDDQFSVERPDGSNFTLKIRSTKLEDSAMYFCASSEQVVKNIQYFGAGTRLSVL.

The chain recombines TRBV6-5 with TRBJ1-6, with D possibly matching TRBD1 (5 bases). Germline CDR1 and CDR2: MNHEY and SVGAGI. This CDR3 is built from 15 residues. V was trimmed by 6 bases and J by 10 bases, leaving 19 bases between them. CDR3 sequence (DNA): TGTGCCAGCAGCCTCCAAGTGGGGCTTGGATCACCCCTCCACTTT. This sequence encodes CASSLQVGLGSPLHF.

The gene calls are TRBV5-1 and TRBJ1-1; D is ambiguous. This CDR3 is 14 amino acids long. The germline V gene encodes CDR1 SGHRS and CDR2 YFSETQ. Trimming shortened V by 0 bases and J by 4 bases, and 10 bases separated the two germline ends. The CDR3 nucleotides read TGCGCCAGCAGCTTGGGATCGGTGGTCACTGAAGCTTTCTTT. It codes for CASSLGSVVTEAFF.

This clone turned up a few times. V usage is TRBV5-1 and J usage is TRBJ2-3; 8 nucleotides align to TRBD2. V shed 4 bases and J 5 bases; nucleotides not matched to a gene: 15. Germline loops: CDR1 SGHRS, CDR2 YFSETQ. This CDR3 is built from 17 residues. Here the CDR3 reads CASSEDWTSKVGDTQYF. In DNA form, the CDR3 reads TGCGCCAGCAGCGAAGACTGGACTAGCAAGGTAGGAGATACGCAGTATTTT.

A few counts support this clone. This chain links TRBV7-9 with TRBJ1-6; TRBD1 matches 7 bases. The trim removed 3 bases at V and 0 bases at J, leaving 2 bases unmatched. The V gene's germline CDR1 is SEHNR and CDR2 FQNEAQ (reference sequence). The CDR3 covers 16 residues. The CDR3 region has the DNA TGTGCCAGCAGCTTGGGACAGAGCTCCTATAATTCACCCCTCCACTTT. Amino acid sequence: CASSLGQSSYNSPLHF.

This clone was seen only a few times. This chain joins TRBV18 and TRBJ1-3, with 8 bases identical to TRBD1. J was trimmed by 0 bases and V by 2 bases; bases with no gene match: 6. The CDR3 is made up of 17 amino acids. From germline, CDR1 is KGHSH and CDR2 LQKENI. Here the CDR3 reads CASSPRTTGDSGNTIYF. CDR3 sequence (DNA): TGTGCCAGCTCACCAAGGACGACAGGGGACTCTGGAAACACCATATATTTT.

The CDR3 spells CASSPPANSNQPQHF. The CDR3 coding sequence is TGTGCCAGCTCACCACCTGCGAATAGCAATCAGCCCCAGCATTTT. The rearrangement joins TRBV18 to TRBJ1-5; no clear D. The CDR3 runs to 15 residues. V gave up 0 bases and J gave up 0 bases, with 6 bases separating them. Germline V gene lookup returns CDR1 KGHSH and CDR2 LQKENI.

In this sample, this clone turned up a few times. V and J are TRBV9 and TRBJ1-2; weak D call: TRBD1 (6 bases). Germline V gene data show CDR1 as SGDLS and CDR2 as YYNGEE. The CDR3 has 14 residues. Trimming removed 6 bases at V and 4 bases at J, with 16 bases between. DNA of the CDR3: TGTGCCAGCAATACAGGGACCCTCCGCTATGGCTACACCTTC. Protein: CASNTGTLRYGYTF. The full variable domain, rest sourced from reference TRBV9 and TRBJ1-2, is DSGVTQTPKHLITATGQRVTLRCSPRSGDLSVYWYQQSLDQGLQFLIQYYNGEERAKGNILERFSAQQFPDLHSELNLSSLELGDSALYFCASNTGTLRYGYTFGSGTRLTVV.

The chain links TRBV4-3 to TRBJ2-1; 9 nucleotides match TRBD2. V shed 4 bases and J 4 bases; nucleotides not matched to a gene: 8. The CDR3 is 16 amino acids. Germline CDR1 reads LGHNA; CDR2 reads YSLEER. CDR3 sequence reads: CASSRKGSGGYNEQFF. The CDR3 nucleotides read TGCGCCAGCAGCCGCAAAGGAAGCGGGGGGTACAATGAGCAGTTCTTC.